A single sample gave rise to the 11 T cell receptor beta chains below, sequenced in a study of blood T cell repertoires in COVID-19 (TCRdb year 2020). The library relied on the immunoSEQ multiplex PCR assay. TCRdb limited this immuneACCESS table to in-frame rearrangements with V and J called. A share of clones is missing; checked studies link under half to unresolved V genes, and the rest is unexplained. The sample has under 150,000 clones on record, more than 70% of them singletons. Clones ranked in the top ten supply around a quarter of the sample. What was sequenced was peripheral blood. These receptors were taken from a human donor in a cohort sampled during active COVID-19.

The rearrangement joins TRBV24-1 to TRBJ2-5, with a possible D match to TRBD1 (6 bases). The V end was cut by 2 bases, the J end by 0 bases, with 9 bases between. This CDR3 is 15 amino acids long. Germline CDR1 reads KGHDR; CDR2 reads SFDVKD. The CDR3 DNA reads as TGTGCCACCAGTGATTCGTACAGGGACCAAGAGACCCAGTACTTC. As protein: CATSDSYRDQETQYF.

There are a few counts of this clone. The genes are TRBV4-1 and TRBJ1-5, with a tentative D call TRBD1 (6 bases). With 0 bases removed from V and 9 bases from J, the gap between germline ends came to 12 bases. The CDR3 is 14 amino acids. Looked up from germline, CDR1 is MGHRA and CDR2 is YSYEKL. This CDR3 reads CASSQDQGLPPQHF. CDR3 sequence (DNA): TGCGCCAGCAGCCAAGATCAGGGGCTGCCGCCCCAGCATTTT.

The chain is built from TRBV5-4 and TRBJ1-5, with D perhaps TRBD1 (6 bases). The CDR3 totals 15 residues. Germline-derived CDR1 and CDR2 are SGHNT and YYREEE (reference sequence). V lost 3 bases, J lost 0 bases, and 10 bases lay in between. The CDR3 sequence is CASSSGADSNQPQHF. The CDR3 coding sequence is TGTGCCAGCAGCTCAGGGGCGGATAGCAATCAGCCCCAGCATTTT.

V usage is TRBV5-5 and J usage is TRBJ1-4, with 7 bases matching TRBD1. The CDR3 is 16 residues long. Germline CDR1 reads SGHKS; CDR2 reads YYEKEE (reference sequence). V shed 4 bases and J 4 bases; nucleotides not matched to a gene: 10. The CDR3 DNA follows: TGTGCCAGCAGCCCATACTGGGACAGCCTTAATGAAAAACTGTTTTTT. It encodes CASSPYWDSLNEKLFF.

This rearrangement joins TRBV19 to TRBJ2-5, with TRBD2 matching 11 bases. V dropped 1 base and J dropped 1; count of bases not matched to a gene: 2. The germline gives CDR1 LNHDA, CDR2 SQIVND (reference sequence). The CDR3 runs 16 residues. The CDR3 protein is CASSIGLAGLQETQYF. Here the CDR3 DNA reads TGTGCCAGTAGTATAGGACTAGCGGGGCTCCAAGAGACCCAGTACTTC.

This rearrangement joins TRBV4-3 to TRBJ2-7; D is unclear. Deletions cut 0 bases from V and 3 bases from J, with 6 bases between. CDR1 is LGHNA and CDR2 is YSLEER in the germline V gene. CDR3 length: 13 amino acids. CDR3 region: CASSQDGLYEQYF. CDR3 in DNA: TGCGCCAGCAGCCAAGATGGGCTCTACGAGCAGTACTTC.

J is TRBJ1-4 and V is TRBV19, with unresolved D. CDR3 length equals 11 residues. Germline V gene lookup returns CDR1 LNHDA and CDR2 SQIVND (reference sequence). V was pared by 6 bases and J by 8 bases, with 7 bases between. The CDR3 DNA reads TGTGCCAGTAGATCTCGGGAAAAACTGTTTTTT. Translating gives CASRSREKLFF. The full variable domain, with the rest looked up from reference TRBV19 and TRBJ1-4, is DGGITQSPKYLFRKEGQNVTLSCEQNLNHDAMYWYRQDPGQGLRLIYYSQIVNDFQKGDIAEGYSVSREKKESFPLTVTSAQKNPTAFYLCASRSREKLFFGSGTQLSVL.

The genes are TRBV7-3 and TRBJ2-5; D may be TRBD1 (7 bases). The germline CDR1 and CDR2 sequences are SGHTA and FQGTGA. This CDR3 comprises 14 residues. Deletions cut 1 base from V and 4 bases from J, with 10 bases between. CDR3: CASSLNQGGETQYF. CDR3 nucleotide sequence: TGTGCCAGCAGCTTAAATCAGGGGGGAGAGACCCAGTACTTC.

The rearrangement uses TRBV15 and TRBJ2-1; 7 positions agree with TRBD2. Looked up from germline, CDR1 is LNHNV and CDR2 is YYDKDF (reference sequence). V trimming: 6 bases; J trimming: 3 bases; junction bases outside the gene matches: 5. The CDR3 runs to 14 residues. CDR3 protein: CATRQAGSYNEQFF. In DNA form, the CDR3 reads TGTGCCACCAGACAAGCGGGAAGCTACAATGAGCAGTTCTTC.

This clone appeared once. The V call is TRBV3-1 (or the pseudogene TRBV3-2), the J call TRBJ2-7; 9 bases line up with TRBD1. This CDR3 region has 15 residues. CDR1 and CDR2 (germline): LGHDT, YNNKEL (reference sequence). V gave up 2 bases and J gave up 6 bases; unmatched junction bases: 8. Here the CDR3 reads CASSQHEGQGSEQYF. The CDR3 region has the DNA TGTGCCAGCAGCCAACACGAGGGACAGGGAAGCGAGCAGTACTTC.

The CDR3 nucleotides are TGTGCCTGGAGTGTAGCACTGAAAAATGAGCAGTTCTTC. It specifies CAWSVALKNEQFF. V usage is TRBV30 and J usage is TRBJ2-1; no reliable D call. V lost 0 bases and J lost 7, with 10 bases in between. Germline V gene data show CDR1 as GTSNPN and CDR2 as SVGIG (reference sequence). This CDR3 is 13 amino acids long.